These 9 T cell receptor beta chains originate from one sample sequenced in a study of PD-1 blockade in classical Hodgkin lymphoma. The data were produced by immunoSEQ multiplex PCR, yet TCRdb's version contains in-frame clones alone and is incomplete. The table shows about 85,000 clones, with 75% to 95% occurring only once. Time point described: cycle 4 day 1 (C4D1), after five to seven weeks of nivolumab. Relapse was seen in all patients after autologous stem cell transplantation, and brentuximab vedotin exposure was variable. Source: peripheral blood mononuclear cells (PBMCs), taken before the fourth cycle of nivolumab. These receptors were obtained from a human donor with classical Hodgkin lymphoma.

This chain uses TRBV5-8 with TRBJ2-2; 9 bases map to TRBD2. The CDR3 has 16 amino acids. Germline-derived CDR1 and CDR2 are SGHTS and YDEGEE. Trimming cost V 6 bases and J 3 bases; bases outside gene matches: 9. CDR3 bases: TGTGCCAGCACCCTCACGACTAGCGGCCACACCGGGGAGCTGTTTTTT. It specifies CASTLTTSGHTGELFF.

This chain links TRBV11-3 with TRBJ2-3; D not certain. V was pared by 1 base and J by 1 base, with 6 bases between. Per the germline V gene, CDR1 is SGHNT and CDR2 is YENEEA. CDR3 length equals 14 residues. The CDR3 is CASSLASGTDTQYF. The CDR3 bases are TGTGCCAGCAGCTTAGCATCCGGCACAGATACGCAGTATTTT.

The chain joins TRBV11-2 to TRBJ2-7, with TRBD2 matching over 8 bases. The CDR3 totals 15 residues. Germline CDR1 is SGHAT and CDR2 is FQNNGV. The V segment lost 0 bases and the J segment 4 bases; nucleotides outside the gene matches: 5. CDR3 bases: TGTGCCAGCAGCTTAGACGCGGGGGGAGTTTACGAGCAGTACTTC. Its protein product is CASSLDAGGVYEQYF.

The gene calls are TRBV27 and TRBJ1-1, with D uncertain. V shed 5 bases and J shed 4 bases, with 17 bases lying between them. The germline V gene has CDR1 MNHEY and CDR2 SMNVEV (reference sequence). The CDR3 sequence is 15 residues long. CDR3 amino acids: CASSTIHQKTTEAFF. DNA for the CDR3: TGTGCCAGCAGTACCATACATCAGAAAACCACTGAAGCTTTCTTT.

This clone was recorded once. The rearrangement joins TRBV4-3 to TRBJ2-1; 7 bases align to TRBD1. This CDR3 has 17 amino acids. Germline assignment: CDR1 LGHNA and CDR2 YSLEER. Trimming at V came to 0 bases and at J to 2 bases, leaving 7 bases not matched to a gene. The CDR3 loop is CASSQDNTGTAYNEQFF. The CDR3 region has the DNA TGCGCCAGCAGCCAAGATAATACGGGGACAGCCTACAATGAGCAGTTCTTC.

The chain recombines TRBV19 with TRBJ1-1, with no clear D. Trimming left V 3 bases short and J 7 bases short, with 12 bases between. This CDR3 is built from 13 residues. Germline V CDR1 and CDR2: LNHDA, SQIVND (reference sequence). The CDR3 here is CASSIGQVNEAFF. CDR3 DNA sequence: TGTGCCAGTAGTATCGGGCAGGTAAATGAAGCTTTCTTT.

V usage is TRBV7-8 and J usage is TRBJ1-2, with D possibly TRBD1 on 6 matching bases. Germline CDR1 reads SGHVS; CDR2 reads FQNEAQ. V dropped 3 bases and J dropped 1 base, with 15 bases sitting between them. This CDR3 comprises 16 residues. CDR3 nucleotides: TGTGCCAGCAGCTTTATACCGGGACAAATTAACTATGGCTACACCTTC. Residues: CASSFIPGQINYGYTF.

V usage is TRBV7-9 and J usage is TRBJ2-7; possibly TRBD1 for D (6 bases). Germline-derived CDR1 and CDR2 are SEHNR and FQNEAQ (reference sequence). Trimming left V 3 bases short and J 6 bases short, with 12 bases between. The CDR3 contains 13 residues. CDR3 nucleotides: TGTGCCAGCAGCTTGGTACAGGGACCCGAGCAGTACTTC. As protein: CASSLVQGPEQYF. The whole variable domain, remainder taken from reference TRBV7-9 and TRBJ2-7, is DTGVSQNPRHKITKRGQNVTFRCDPISEHNRLYWYRQTLGQGPEFLTYFQNEAQLEKSRLLSDRFSAERPKGSFSTLEIQRTEQGDSAMYLCASSLVQGPEQYFGPGTRLTVT.

The J gene is TRBJ1-2, the V gene TRBV28; D remains unclear. Trimming pared 2 bases from V and 6 bases from J, leaving 10 bases between. Germline CDR1 MDHEN, CDR2 SYDVKM. There are 13 residues in the CDR3. DNA for the CDR3: TGTGCCAGCAGTTTAAGTCGGACGAATGGCTACACCTTC. This translates into CASSLSRTNGYTF.